This T cell receptor (beta chain) was identified during a study of blood T cell repertoires in COVID-19. Authors' processing steps: For nucleated cells, counts were estimated from reference gene primer amplification. Measured with immunoSEQ multiplex PCR; TCRdb has only the in-frame clones, and not every one. That table furnishes V, J and clone size, whereas the DNA furnished D and trimming. Among some 300,000 clones listed, around 90% were seen once. The ends were cut back, 8 bases at V and 3 bases at J, with 8 bases in the middle. This CDR3 has 11 residues. Germline V lookup: CDR1 MDHEN, CDR2 SYDVKM.

The receptor's source is a woman between 35 and 50 years old with COVID-19, enrolled during active disease. The J gene is TRBJ2-7, the V gene TRBV28; D perhaps matches TRBD2 (6 bases). Sequencing was performed on peripheral blood. This CDR3 reads CASGGNYEQYF. Written as DNA, the CDR3 is TGTGCCAGCGGGGGGAACTACGAGCAGTACTTC.